The clone carrying this TCR beta chain was counted a few times. TCRdb processed the 5' RACE reads anew with MiXCR; each CDR3 protein has one entry. The data hold approximately 240,000 distinct CDR3 sequences, with 11% to 15% observed a single time. The sample originates from a study of identical twins. Trimming took off 1 base at V and 2 bases at J, with 11 bases between the two ends. Germline lookup yields CDR1 MNHEY and CDR2 SVGAGI. This CDR3 region has 15 residues. The sequenced sample was memory (CD45RO+) T cells sorted from blood. This sequence joins TRBV6-5 and TRBJ1-1; TRBD1 might be the D (6 bases). The sequence was obtained from a woman between 18 and 29 years old in good health. Here the CDR3 reads CASSYWGAANTEAFF. The CDR3 region has the DNA TGTGCCAGCAGTTACTGGGGGGCGGCTAACACTGAAGCTTTCTTT.